Each of the 12 T cell receptor beta chains below was sequenced from the same sample in a study of T cells in localized non-small cell lung cancer. Assay: immunoSEQ multiplex PCR; the TCRdb copy retains only in-frame clones and omits some. This sample carries fewer than 12,000 clones, about 80% of them seen once, and the ten largest clones take 25% to 35%. Sequences were derived from peripheral blood, sampled before any cancer treatment. The receptor set was obtained from a male donor aged 60 or over with stage I lung adenocarcinoma.

This chain links TRBV18 with TRBJ2-7; D remains ambiguous. CDR3 length: 11 amino acids. V was pared by 5 bases and J by 0 bases, with 2 bases between. Germline V gives CDR1 KGHSH, CDR2 LQKENI. The chain's CDR3 is CASSSSYEQYF. The CDR3 DNA reads as TGTGCCAGCTCATCCTCCTACGAGCAGTACTTC.

This rearrangement joins TRBV7-2 to TRBJ2-2, with a possible D match to TRBD2 (5 bases). Trimming shortened V by 6 bases and J by 3 bases, and 11 bases separated the two germline ends. The germline gives CDR1 SGHTA, CDR2 FQGNSA. The CDR3 runs 14 residues. CDR3 protein: CASSSTGYTGELFF. The CDR3 bases are TGTGCCAGCAGTTCCACGGGGTACACCGGGGAGCTGTTTTTT.

The sample holds a few counts of this clone. V usage is TRBV7-9 and J usage is TRBJ2-1; 13 positions match TRBD2. The germline V gene has CDR1 SEHNR and CDR2 FQNEAQ (reference sequence). V gave up 5 bases and J gave up 8 bases; unmatched junction bases: 12. This CDR3 comprises 17 residues. The CDR3 region is CASSPRRLAGGRHEQFF. The CDR3 DNA reads as TGTGCCAGCAGCCCACGAAGACTAGCGGGGGGTAGGCATGAGCAGTTCTTC.

This rearrangement joins TRBV6-1 to TRBJ1-6; D is undetermined. Trimming cost V 2 bases and J 17 bases, with 7 bases left between them. This CDR3 comprises 10 residues. The V gene's germline CDR1 is MNHNS and CDR2 SASEGT. The CDR3 DNA reads as TGTGCCAGCAGTGAAAGGGAGGTCCACTTT. This encodes CASSEREVHF.

The J gene is TRBJ2-3, the V gene TRBV7-6; 9 bases fit TRBD1. This CDR3 spans 15 amino acids. From germline, CDR1 is SGHVS and CDR2 FNYEAQ. The V segment lost 1 base and the J segment 3 bases; nucleotides outside the gene matches: 2. Written as DNA, the CDR3 is TGTGCCAGCAGCTTAGAGGGACAGGGTACAGATACGCAGTATTTT. It is translated as CASSLEGQGTDTQYF.

This chain connects TRBV2 to TRBJ2-2; no definite D call. V was shortened by 4 bases and J by 8 bases, with 5 bases between the two germline ends. The CDR3 runs to 11 residues. CDR1 and CDR2 (germline): SNHLY, FYNNEI. CDR3 region: CASSGQGELFF. Written as DNA, the CDR3 is TGTGCCAGCAGTGGCCAGGGGGAGCTGTTTTTT.

This clone appeared once. This rearrangement joins TRBV28 to TRBJ2-7, with 9 bases matching TRBD1. The CDR3 runs to 16 residues. V gave up 4 bases and J gave up 2 bases; unmatched junction bases: 9. Germline lookup yields CDR1 MDHEN and CDR2 SYDVKM. The DNA of the CDR3 is TGTGCCAGCAGTTCCCCCGGGACAGGGAGACCCTACGAGCAGTACTTC. It encodes CASSSPGTGRPYEQYF.

This chain links TRBV6-1 with TRBJ1-5; D unresolved. V was clipped by 6 bases and J by 9 bases, with 15 bases between them. This CDR3 has 13 residues. Germline values: CDR1 MNHNS, CDR2 SASEGT. The CDR3 DNA reads TGTGCCAGCAGCTTGGACGGGAATGGGCCCCAGCATTTT. Translating it yields CASSLDGNGPQHF.

The chain carries TRBV4-3 and TRBJ2-6; TRBD2 aligns across 8 bases. The CDR3 consists of 19 residues. J gave up 3 bases and V 0 bases, and 10 bases lay outside the gene matches. Germline CDR1 and CDR2: LGHNA and YSLEER. The CDR3 DNA follows: TGCGCCAGCAGCCAAGAAAGGGGCGGGAGGCGGTATGGGGCCAACGTCCTGACTTTC. Its translation: CASSQERGGRRYGANVLTF.

The chain joins TRBV5-4 to TRBJ1-3; weak D call: TRBD1 (5 bases). There are 14 residues in the CDR3. The germline gives CDR1 SGHNT, CDR2 YYREEE (reference sequence). V was cut by 2 bases and J by 0 bases, with 6 bases left in between. In DNA form, the CDR3 reads TGTGCCAGCAGCTTCGACAGCTCTGGAAACACCATATATTTT. This sequence encodes CASSFDSSGNTIYF.

This clone was seen just once. The chain links TRBV4-1 to TRBJ2-3; D unclear. Per germline, CDR1 MGHRA and CDR2 YSYEKL. Trimming cost V 3 bases and J 4 bases, with 8 bases left between them. The CDR3 is made up of 13 amino acids. CDR3 bases: TGCGCCAGCAGCCATCCCGGCTCAGATACGCAGTATTTT. Translated: CASSHPGSDTQYF.

The chain recombines TRBV5-5 with TRBJ1-5; D gene ambiguous. This CDR3 has 15 residues. The germline CDR1 and CDR2 sequences are SGHKS and YYEKEE (reference sequence). V lost 4 bases to trimming and J lost 1 base, with 12 bases between them. CDR3 region: CASSPGRLSNQPQHF. The CDR3 DNA reads TGTGCCAGCAGCCCGGGCCGATTGAGCAATCAGCCCCAGCATTTT. The full variable domain, its missing parts supplied by reference TRBV5-5 and TRBJ1-5, is DAGVTQSPTHLIKTRGQQVTLRCSPISGHKSVSWYQQVLGQGPQFIFQYYEKEERGRGNFPDRFSARQFPNYSSELNVNALLLGDSALYLCASSPGRLSNQPQHFGDGTRLSIL.